This TCR beta chain was sequenced in a study of cytomegalovirus exposure and HLA in healthy donors. Trimming stripped 0 bases from V and 4 bases from J, with 9 bases between. CDR3 length: 15 residues. CDR1 is MGHRA, CDR2 YSYEKL, per germline. The study ran its PCR with 60 Vbeta and 13 Jbeta primers. TCRdb keeps only in-frame clones here, not all; method: immunoSEQ multiplex PCR. Counted here are 100,000 to 120,000 clones, over 70% occurring once; the ten biggest clones make up roughly 5.7%. V and J are TRBV4-1 and TRBJ1-4; tentative D call: TRBD1 (5 bases). Sequenced sample: PBMCs. The receptor's source is a male donor in good health and CMV-seronegative. CDR3 loop: CASSQEGQGNEKLFF. In DNA form, the CDR3 reads TGCGCCAGCAGCCAAGAAGGCCAGGGTAATGAAAAACTGTTTTTT.